The 24 T cell receptor beta chains given below trace back to one sample, sequenced in a study of OX40 agonist ivuxolimab in advanced cancers. Measured with immunoSEQ multiplex PCR; TCRdb has only the in-frame clones, and not every one. This sample has 70,000 or so clones, with just over 85% found just once. The sample in question was CD4+ or CD8+ T cells sorted from blood, obtained in a trial of the OX40 agonist ivuxolimab. These receptors were collected from an adult with an advanced solid tumor such as melanoma, head and neck, liver or kidney cancer.

The V gene is TRBV20-1, the J gene TRBJ1-5, with a weak D call TRBD1 (6 bases). The CDR3 has 11 amino acids. CDR1 DFQATT and CDR2 SNEGSKA come from the germline V gene (reference sequence). Trimming stripped 5 bases from V and 5 bases from J, with 7 bases between. The CDR3, as DNA: TGCAGTGCTTCAGGGGATCAGCCCCAGCATTTT. As protein: CSASGDQPQHF.

The V call is TRBV20-1, the J call TRBJ2-1; D is ambiguous. The CDR3 length is 11 residues. Trimming stripped 5 bases from V and 8 bases from J, with 10 bases between. The germline CDR1 and CDR2 sequences are DFQATT and SNEGSKA (reference sequence). The CDR3 nucleotides read TGCAGTGCTGTCGCTTGGGATGAGCAGTTCTTC. Translation: CSAVAWDEQFF.

V and J are TRBV7-8 and TRBJ2-2; D tentatively fits TRBD1 or TRBD2 (6 bases each). V lost 1 base to trimming and J lost 3 bases, with 9 bases between them. This CDR3 spans 15 amino acids. Looked up from germline, CDR1 is SGHVS and CDR2 is FQNEAQ. CDR3 amino acids: CASSLVGGYTGELFF. DNA of the CDR3: TGTGCCAGCAGCTTAGTGGGGGGCTACACCGGGGAGCTGTTTTTT.

The chain links TRBV28 to TRBJ2-5; 7 bases map to TRBD1. The J call is doubtful: the DNA matches TRBJ2-7 better. Germline CDR1 MDHEN, CDR2 SYDVKM. The CDR3 spans 14 residues. The CDR3 coding sequence is TGTGCCAGCAGGCGAACCGGGACAGCCTACGAGCAGTACTTC. It encodes CASRRTGTAYEQYF.

This clone showed up just a few times. V gene TRBV6-6 combines with J gene TRBJ2-6; 7 bases are a match to TRBD2. This CDR3 is 16 amino acids long. The germline CDR1 and CDR2 sequences are MNHNY and SVGAGI (reference sequence). With 6 bases clipped from V and 2 bases from J, the junction kept 7 bases outside the gene matches. The CDR3 region has the DNA TGTGCCAGCAGCGCACGGGGAGGGACTGGGGCCAACGTCCTGACTTTC. Its protein is CASSARGGTGANVLTF.

The chain joins TRBV9 to TRBJ2-1, with 9 bases lining up with TRBD2. The ends lost 4 bases at V and 3 bases at J; junction bases unmatched: 5. Germline loops: CDR1 SGDLS, CDR2 YYNGEE. The CDR3 totals 15 residues. In DNA form, the CDR3 reads TGTGCCAGCAGCCCCCGACTAGCGGACTACAATGAGCAGTTCTTC. Translating it yields CASSPRLADYNEQFF. The whole variable domain, filled in from reference TRBV9 and TRBJ2-1, reads DSGVTQTPKHLITATGQRVTLRCSPRSGDLSVYWYQQSLDQGLQFLIQYYNGEERAKGNILERFSAQQFPDLHSELNLSSLELGDSALYFCASSPRLADYNEQFFGPGTRLTVL.

The V call is TRBV5-1, the J call TRBJ2-6; no reliable D call. Trimming pared 0 bases from V and 2 bases from J, leaving 9 bases between. Germline assignment: CDR1 SGHRS and CDR2 YFSETQ. This CDR3 region has 16 residues. The CDR3 reads CASSLGRTPGANVLTF. The CDR3 DNA reads TGCGCCAGCAGCTTGGGAAGGACCCCTGGGGCCAACGTCCTGACTTTC.

The rearrangement links TRBV10-3 to TRBJ2-5, with TRBD1 identical over 9 bases. CDR1 is ENHRY and CDR2 is SYGVKD in the germline V gene. This CDR3 comprises 12 residues. Trimming at V came to 8 bases and at J to 5 bases, leaving 3 bases not matched to a gene. CDR3 in DNA: TGTGCCATCCGGGACAGGGAGGAGACCCAGTACTTC. It encodes CAIRDREETQYF.

The V and J genes are TRBV30 and TRBJ2-3; 9 bases fit TRBD2. V shed 3 bases, J shed 7 bases, and the junction held 8 bases outside the gene matches. The CDR3 is 14 amino acids. Germline V CDR1 and CDR2: GTSNPN, SVGIG (reference sequence). The CDR3 sequence: CAWRDLSGRYTQYF. In DNA form, the CDR3 reads TGTGCCTGGAGGGACCTTAGCGGGAGATATACGCAGTATTTT.

The J gene is TRBJ2-3, the V gene TRBV5-1; TRBD1 matches 11 bases. The CDR3 has 17 amino acids. V trimming: 1 base; J trimming: 5 bases; junction bases outside the gene matches: 9. Germline CDR1 is SGHRS and CDR2 is YFSETQ. CDR3 sequence (DNA): TGCGCCAGCAGCTTGCCAGCCGGGACAGGGGGTCGAGATACGCAGTATTTT. It codes for CASSLPAGTGGRDTQYF. Full variable domain (remainder filled in from reference TRBV5-1 and TRBJ2-3): KAGVTQTPRYLIKTRGQQVTLSCSPISGHRSVSWYQQTPGQGLQFLFEYFSETQRNKGNFPGRFSGRQFSNSRSEMNVSTLELGDSALYLCASSLPAGTGGRDTQYFGPGTRLTVL.

This chain joins TRBV5-5 and TRBJ2-2; the D is unclear. Germline V gene lookup returns CDR1 SGHKS and CDR2 YYEKEE (reference sequence). The CDR3 is 13 amino acids. V was trimmed by 2 bases and J by 3 bases, leaving 5 bases between them. CDR3 DNA: TGTGCCAGCAGCTTTGGGTACACCGGGGAGCTGTTTTTT. It codes for CASSFGYTGELFF.

The chain combines TRBV7-2 with TRBJ2-7, with 7 bases aligning to TRBD1. The V gene's germline CDR1 is SGHTA and CDR2 FQGNSA. CDR3 length equals 16 residues. The V gene end was trimmed by 4 bases and the J gene end by 5 bases; junction bases not matched to a gene: 14. The DNA of the CDR3 is TGTGCCAGCAGCTCCGGGACAGCCATTAAAACCCACGAGCAGTACTTC. Its protein is CASSSGTAIKTHEQYF.

The rearrangement uses TRBV7-3 and TRBJ2-6, with 10 bases aligning to TRBD1. The V segment lost 2 bases and the J segment 1 base; nucleotides outside the gene matches: 5. Germline lookup yields CDR1 SGHTA and CDR2 FQGTGA. This CDR3 has 18 residues. The CDR3 region has the DNA TGTGCCAGCAGCTTATACGGGGGACAGGGGTCTGGGGCCAACGTCCTGACTTTC. It specifies CASSLYGGQGSGANVLTF.

The chain couples TRBV5-6 to TRBJ2-7; 8 bases line up with TRBD1. Per the germline V gene, CDR1 is SGHDT and CDR2 is YYEEEE. V shed 0 bases and J 2 bases; nucleotides not matched to a gene: 1. This CDR3 comprises 14 residues. CDR3: CASSLGTGTYEQYF. Written as DNA, the CDR3 is TGTGCCAGCAGCTTGGGGACAGGGACCTACGAGCAGTACTTC.

The chain carries TRBV7-9 and TRBJ2-2; perhaps TRBD2 as D (6 bases). There are 16 residues in the CDR3. Germline CDR1 and CDR2: SEHNR and FQNEAQ (reference sequence). Trimming cost V 4 bases and J 4 bases, with 16 bases left between them. CDR3 in amino acids: CASSWLAPRSTGELFF. CDR3 sequence (DNA): TGTGCCAGCAGCTGGCTAGCGCCCAGGTCCACCGGGGAGCTGTTTTTT. Drawing the rest from reference TRBV7-9 and TRBJ2-2, the complete variable domain is DTGVSQNPRHKITKRGQNVTFRCDPISEHNRLYWYRQTLGQGPEFLTYFQNEAQLEKSRLLSDRFSAERPKGSFSTLEIQRTEQGDSAMYLCASSWLAPRSTGELFFGEGSRLTVL.

The chain is built from TRBV5-1 and TRBJ1-1, with D possibly matching TRBD1 (5 bases). The CDR3 sequence is 16 residues long. Trimming removed 0 bases from V and 1 base from J, with 13 bases in between. Germline CDR1 is SGHRS and CDR2 is YFSETQ. CDR3 nucleotide sequence: TGCGCCAGCAGCTTGGAGGGGTTCGGCGGGAACACTGAAGCTTTCTTT. Translated, it gives CASSLEGFGGNTEAFF.

The chain combines TRBV15 with TRBJ2-7; 8 bases are shared with TRBD1. Germline V gene sequence: CDR1 LNHNV, CDR2 YYDKDF (reference sequence). This CDR3 has 17 residues. With V trimmed by 5 bases and J by 1 base, 13 bases remained unmatched. CDR3 amino acids: CATSAYPGQVPSYEQYF. The DNA for the CDR3 is TGTGCCACCAGCGCCTACCCGGGACAGGTTCCTTCCTACGAGCAGTACTTC.

The chain combines TRBV27 with TRBJ2-1; D ambiguous. The CDR3 extends over 11 amino acids. The V and J ends lost 7 bases and 3 bases respectively, with 4 bases between them. In germline, CDR1 is MNHEY, CDR2 SMNVEV (reference sequence). CDR3 nucleotides: TGTGCCAGCACCAACTACAATGAGCAGTTCTTC. Residues: CASTNYNEQFF.

The V and J genes are TRBV29-1 and TRBJ1-1; the D is unclear. The CDR3 is 13 amino acids. Trimming took 4 bases from V and 4 from J, leaving 13 bases between them. Germline lookup yields CDR1 SQVTM and CDR2 ANQGSEA. The CDR3 loop is CSVVGAARTEAFF. The CDR3 nucleotides read TGCAGCGTTGTTGGAGCTGCGCGCACTGAAGCTTTCTTT.

The genes are TRBV29-1 and TRBJ1-1, with D possibly being TRBD1 (6 bases). The CDR3 runs 14 residues. The germline V gene has CDR1 SQVTM and CDR2 ANQGSEA. Trimming shortened V by 5 bases and J by 0 bases, and 13 bases separated the two germline ends. The CDR3 sequence is CSVPRTDMNTEAFF. In DNA, the CDR3 is TGCAGCGTTCCCCGGACAGACATGAACACTGAAGCTTTCTTT.

The rearrangement joins TRBV9 to TRBJ1-1, with 8 bases identical to TRBD1. V was pared by 0 bases and J by 0 bases, with 4 bases of the junction left unmatched. From germline, CDR1 is SGDLS and CDR2 YYNGEE. This CDR3 has 16 amino acids. The CDR3 DNA follows: TGTGCCAGCAGCGTAGGGGCAGGGGGCGTGAACACTGAAGCTTTCTTT. It codes for CASSVGAGGVNTEAFF.

V and J are TRBV7-6 and TRBJ2-7; 9 bases agree with TRBD1. The germline V gene encodes CDR1 SGHVS and CDR2 FNYEAQ. The CDR3 length is 15 residues. Losses at the gene ends were 6 bases for V and 0 bases for J; bases not matched to a gene: 6. The CDR3 here is CASRSGQGISYEQYF. The CDR3 DNA sequence: TGTGCCAGCAGGTCAGGACAGGGGATCTCCTACGAGCAGTACTTC.

The rearrangement uses TRBV7-2 and TRBJ1-1; tentative D call: TRBD1 (5 bases). V was trimmed by 5 bases and J by 2 bases, leaving 12 bases between them. This CDR3 region has 14 residues. Germline lookup yields CDR1 SGHTA and CDR2 FQGNSA. CDR3 sequence (DNA): TGTGCCAGCAGCAGACAGTTTCAAAACACTGAAGCTTTCTTT. Amino acid sequence: CASSRQFQNTEAFF.

This sequence joins TRBV5-6 and TRBJ2-3; D may be TRBD2 (6 bases). Trimming took 2 bases from V and 1 from J, leaving 11 bases between them. Germline CDR1 reads SGHDT; CDR2 reads YYEEEE. The length of the CDR3 is 15 residues. The CDR3 region has the DNA TGTGCCAGCAGCTTCGATCCTAGCGGCACAGATACGCAGTATTTT. Translated, it gives CASSFDPSGTDTQYF.